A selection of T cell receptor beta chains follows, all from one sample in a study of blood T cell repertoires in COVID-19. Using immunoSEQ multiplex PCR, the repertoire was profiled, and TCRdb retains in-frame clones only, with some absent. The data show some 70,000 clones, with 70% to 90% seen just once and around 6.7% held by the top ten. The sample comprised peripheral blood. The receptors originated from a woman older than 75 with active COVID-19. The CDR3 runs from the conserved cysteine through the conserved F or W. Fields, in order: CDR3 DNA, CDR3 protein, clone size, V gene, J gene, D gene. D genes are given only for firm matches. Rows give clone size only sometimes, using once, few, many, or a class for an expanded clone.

TGTGCCAGTAAAAACACCGGGGAGCTGTTTTTT	CASKNTGELFF	-	TRBV14	TRBJ2-2	-
TGTGCCAGCAGTGGAAGGGTCAGGAGGGGAGGTGAGCAGTTCTTC	CASSGRVRRGGEQFF	-	TRBV3-1/TRBV3-2	TRBJ2-1	-
TGTGCCAGCAGCCGCGGTCAGGGCCTTGAAGCTTTCTTT	CASSRGQGLEAFF	-	TRBV12-3/TRBV12-4	TRBJ1-1	-
TGTGCCAGTAGTATGAGCGGGGGTGAGACCCAGTACTTC	CASSMSGGETQYF	-	TRBV19	TRBJ2-5	TRBD2
TGCGCCAGCAGCCCGGGAGAAGGCACAGATACGCAGTATTTT	CASSPGEGTDTQYF	-	TRBV5-1	TRBJ2-3	-
TGTGCCAGCAGCCCTACCGGGAGATCCAATGAGCAGTTCTTC	CASSPTGRSNEQFF	-	TRBV3-1/TRBV3-2	TRBJ2-1	-
TGTGCCAGCAGCTTACTAGCGGAGGTCAGCTACGAGCAGTACTTC	CASSLLAEVSYEQYF	-	TRBV7-9	TRBJ2-7	TRBD2
TGTGCTAGTGGTTCGGGACTCCAAGAGACCCAGTACTTC	CASGSGLQETQYF	-	TRBV12-5	TRBJ2-5	-
TGTGCCAGCAGCCCCTCTAGCGGGGGATGGGATACGCAGTATTTT	CASSPSSGGWDTQYF	-	TRBV4-2	TRBJ2-3	TRBD2
TGTGCCACCAGTGACCCCGGGACAGGGTATTACAATGAGCAGTTCTTC	CATSDPGTGYYNEQFF	-	TRBV24-1	TRBJ2-1	TRBD1
TGTGCCAGTAGTAAGGGACAAGAAGTCCAAGAGACCCAGTACTTC	CASSKGQEVQETQYF	-	TRBV19	TRBJ2-5	-
TGTGCCAGTAGTTCGGACTACAGCTACACCTTC	CASSSDYSYTF	-	TRBV19	TRBJ1-2	-
TGTGCCAGCAGCCGTCAGGGGGCGCGGGGAAACACCATATATTTT	CASSRQGARGNTIYF	-	TRBV3-1/TRBV3-2	TRBJ1-3	TRBD1
TGTGCCAGCACCCTGGGTACAATGAGGGAAAAACTGTTTTTT	CASTLGTMREKLFF	-	TRBV28	TRBJ1-4	-
TGTGCCAGCAGTAAGAACAGGGTCGGTCAGCCCCAGCATTTT	CASSKNRVGQPQHF	-	TRBV3-1/TRBV3-2	TRBJ1-5	-
TGCAGTGCTCCTTTAGGGGGTGAGCAGTACTTC	CSAPLGGEQYF	-	TRBV20-1	TRBJ2-7	-
TGTGCCAGCAGCATCACCGGGACAGGGGTCAAAAACATTCAGTACTTC	CASSITGTGVKNIQYF	-	TRBV7-2	TRBJ2-4	TRBD1
TGTGCCAGCAGTTTATCCCAGACAGGGCATAGTAGCTCCTACGAGCAGTACTTC	CASSLSQTGHSSSYEQYF	-	TRBV27	TRBJ2-7	TRBD1
TGTGCCAGCAGCTTAAGGGCTAGCGGGGTAGGGGATACGCAGTATTTT	CASSLRASGVGDTQYF	once	TRBV7-3	TRBJ2-3	TRBD2
TGTGCCAGCAGCTCCCCGTCTAGCTCCTACAATGAGCAGTTCTTC	CASSSPSSSYNEQFF	-	TRBV7-9	TRBJ2-1	-
TGCGCCAGCAGCCAATGGGGACTAGCGGGAGCAGATACGCAGTATTTT	CASSQWGLAGADTQYF	-	TRBV4-3	TRBJ2-3	TRBD2
TGTGCCAGCAGCGCAGGGACTAGCGGCAAAAACATTCAGTACTTC	CASSAGTSGKNIQYF	-	TRBV9	TRBJ2-4	TRBD2
TGTGCCAGCAGCTCCTGGGGAGGGGGAACTAACTATGGCTACACCTTC	CASSSWGGGTNYGYTF	-	TRBV5-6	TRBJ1-2	-
TGTGCCAGTAGTTCCGGCAGACTGGAGTACTTC	CASSSGRLEYF	-	TRBV19	TRBJ2-7	-
TGTGCCTGGAGTGACCCCGGGTCGGGGAGTACTGAAGCTTTCTTT	CAWSDPGSGSTEAFF	-	TRBV30	TRBJ1-1	-
TGTGCCAGCAGGCATGGACAGGCAAATTCACCCCTCCACTTT	CASRHGQANSPLHF	-	TRBV2	TRBJ1-6	TRBD1
TGTGCCAGCAGCCGGTGGGGGCGGGAGGACGGGGAGCTGTTTTTT	CASSRWGREDGELFF	-	TRBV7-2	TRBJ2-2	TRBD2
TGCGCCAGCAGCCTGACTAGCAGGGCAGATACGCAGTATTTT	CASSLTSRADTQYF	-	TRBV5-1	TRBJ2-3	TRBD2
TGTGCCAGCAGCGTGGACAGGGGAAGGTACCAAGAGACCCAGTACTTC	CASSVDRGRYQETQYF	-	TRBV7-9	TRBJ2-5	TRBD1